The T cell receptor (beta chain) under discussion was sequenced for a study of Tregs in tolerant kidney transplant recipients. Across the whole study: Related graft donors supplied nonmyeloablative bone marrow transplants, and mixed chimerism was transient. General study findings and limits: Biological reproducibility was not directly addressed in this study. The small number of patients limits these findings pending further validation.

To note about this clone: Its antigen is not identified. Read coverage stops 3 residues before the CDR3 terminus; the germline J gene supplies the remainder.

Per germline, CDR1 SGHRS and CDR2 YFSETQ. This CDR3 contains 16 residues. V was shortened by 0 bases and J by 5 bases, with 18 bases between the two germline ends. CD4+CD25+CD127- Tregs, CD4+CD25- non-Tregs, CD4 and CD8 cells were sorted. Assay used: immunoSEQ multiplex PCR; TCRdb lists only in-frame clones, some missing. Listed are 45,000 to 55,000 clones; about 0.85% falls within the top ten. V and J are TRBV5-1 and TRBJ2-7; D remains ambiguous. This sequence originates from a human donor who received a combined kidney and bone marrow transplant. The specimen was CD4+ T cells from blood, collected before the transplant. CDR3 region: CASSLAVSIETHEQYF. The CDR3 bases that were read are TGCGCCAGCAGCTTGGCAGTCTCAATTGAGACTCACGAG.